The 5 T cell receptor beta chains listed next were all sequenced from one sample in a study of T cell clonotyping in hematopoietic cell transplantation. The assay was immunoSEQ multiplex PCR, and TCRdb's table has in-frame clones only and misses some. The data hold approximately 44,000 clones, with around 95% observed a single time. Sequencing was performed on peripheral blood mononuclear cells. These receptors were taken from a man aged 25-40 years in good health. Some clones in this sample may be carry-over from other donors' samples.

V usage is TRBV30 and J usage is TRBJ1-2; maybe TRBD1 (5 bases). CDR1 and CDR2 (germline): GTSNPN, SVGIG (reference sequence). V was shortened by 3 bases and J by 0 bases, with 11 bases between the two germline ends. The CDR3 spans 14 residues. This CDR3 is CAWRLKGPNYGYTF. The CDR3 bases are TGTGCCTGGAGGCTTAAGGGGCCTAACTATGGCTACACCTTC.

The rearrangement joins TRBV19 to TRBJ2-5; 8 bases are shared with TRBD1. The CDR3 runs 15 residues. Germline loops: CDR1 LNHDA, CDR2 SQIVND (reference sequence). V lost 10 bases and J lost 4; bases outside the gene matches: 14. CDR3: CATAPGQESRETQYF. The CDR3 DNA reads TGTGCCACCGCACCGGGACAGGAAAGCCGAGAGACCCAGTACTTC.

The V and J genes are TRBV5-5 and TRBJ1-2; no definite D call. V lost 5 bases and J 5 bases, leaving 16 bases between the germline ends. This CDR3 comprises 14 residues. Germline V gene sequence: CDR1 SGHKS, CDR2 YYEKEE (reference sequence). The CDR3 DNA follows: TGTGCCAGCAGTTTTGAAGGCAGATCTTATGGCTACACCTTC. Translated: CASSFEGRSYGYTF.

This chain connects TRBV28 to TRBJ1-2, with 7 bases fitting TRBD1. Germline values: CDR1 MDHEN, CDR2 SYDVKM. The CDR3 consists of 15 residues. V lost 5 bases to trimming and J lost 2 bases; unmatched junction nucleotides: 8. The CDR3 DNA reads TGTGCCAGCAGTCCGGCAGGGGGTCTAAACTATGGCTACACCTTC. Its translation is CASSPAGGLNYGYTF.

This sequence joins TRBV5-1 and TRBJ2-7; no clear D. V was cut by 2 bases and J by 5 bases, with 8 bases left in between. From germline, CDR1 is SGHRS and CDR2 YFSETQ. The CDR3 runs 12 residues. CDR3 DNA sequence: TGCGCCAGCAGCTTCAACGGACACGAGCAGTACTTC. This codes for CASSFNGHEQYF.